These T cell receptor beta chains were read from a single sample in a study of blood T cell repertoires in COVID-19. TCRdb's table, derived via immunoSEQ multiplex PCR, lists solely in-frame clones and lacks some. Among tens of thousands of clones, 75% to 90% were seen once, and the ten largest hold about 2%. The specimen was peripheral blood. All receptors come from an older woman with acute or convalescent COVID-19. The CDR3 runs from the conserved cysteine through the conserved F or W. A D gene is named only where the DNA matches it firmly. Not every row has a clone size; where given, it reads once, few, many or a size class.

v_call	j_call	d_call	clone_size	cdr3_aa	cdr3_nt
TRBV4-1	TRBJ1-2	-	few	CASSQLVRLTGPKGYTF	TGCGCCAGCAGCCAATTAGTTCGTCTGACAGGTCCCAAGGGCTACACCTTC
TRBV11-2	TRBJ1-2	TRBD1	-	CASSPTGTEINYGYTF	TGTGCCAGCAGCCCGACCGGGACAGAGATTAACTATGGCTACACCTTC
TRBV6-6	TRBJ1-1	TRBD1	-	CASRDRFDSEAFF	TGTGCCAGCAGGGACAGGTTTGACTCTGAAGCTTTCTTT
TRBV11-2	TRBJ1-1	-	-	CASSLSPGGNTEAFF	TGTGCCAGCAGCTTATCTCCGGGTGGGAACACTGAAGCTTTCTTT
TRBV5-1	TRBJ1-1	-	once	CASSPEGVFTEAFF	TGCGCCAGCAGCCCCGAGGGGGTGTTCACTGAAGCTTTCTTT
TRBV27	TRBJ2-7	TRBD2	-	CASSSREGYEQYF	TGTGCCAGCAGTTCTCGGGAGGGCTACGAGCAGTACTTC
TRBV5-1	TRBJ1-1	-	-	CASSLSGAMNTEAFF	TGCGCCAGCAGCTTGTCAGGGGCCATGAACACTGAAGCTTTCTTT
TRBV5-4	TRBJ1-1	TRBD1	few	CASRADDRAHNTEAFF	TGTGCCAGCAGAGCCGACGACAGGGCCCATAACACTGAAGCTTTCTTT
TRBV2	TRBJ1-5	-	-	CASSGQPNQPQHF	TGTGCCAGCAGTGGACAGCCGAATCAGCCCCAGCATTTT
TRBV3-1/TRBV3-2	TRBJ2-1	TRBD1	-	CASSPGQALYNEQFF	TGTGCCAGCAGCCCGGGACAGGCCCTATACAATGAGCAGTTCTTC
TRBV19	TRBJ1-1	-	few	CASSIAGGPSTEAFF	TGTGCCAGTAGTATAGCGGGGGGTCCGAGCACTGAAGCTTTCTTT
TRBV19	TRBJ2-4	-	-	CASSIGAAKNIQYF	TGTGCCAGTAGTATCGGTGCGGCCAAAAACATTCAGTACTTC
TRBV12-3/TRBV12-4	TRBJ2-5	TRBD1	-	CASSSGQGVTQYF	TGTGCCAGCAGTTCTGGACAGGGGGTAACCCAGTACTTC
TRBV7-8	TRBJ1-3	-	-	CASSLGQRNTIYF	TGTGCCAGCAGCTTAGGTCAACGGAACACCATATATTTT